The rows below give T cell receptor beta chains drawn from one sample of a study of cytomegalovirus exposure and HLA in healthy donors. This table comes from immunoSEQ multiplex PCR, and its TCRdb copy is limited to in-frame clones, with some not included. The table lists some 99,000 clones, 76% of them singletons. Sample: PBMCs. The receptor set was obtained from a woman between 45 and 65 years old in good health and CMV-seropositive. The CDR3 runs from the conserved cysteine through the conserved F or W. Each record gives: CDR3 length, J gene, clone size, D gene, V gene, CDR3 DNA, CDR3 protein. D genes are given only for firm matches. Size is stated for part of the rows, as once, few or many counts, or as a class when the clone is expanded.

>15|TRBJ2-7|-|TRBD1|TRBV7-9
TGTGCCAGCAGCGTCTTGGACAGGAGCTCCTACGAGCAGTACTTC
CASSVLDRSSYEQYF
>11|TRBJ2-7|-|-|TRBV2
TGTGCCAGCAGTGGGGCCTACGAGCAGTACTTC
CASSGAYEQYF
>17|TRBJ1-4|few|-|TRBV7-6
TGTGCCAGCAGCTTGGAACTAGCGGGGGGCCCGTATGAAAAACTGTTTTTT
CASSLELAGGPYEKLFF
>15|TRBJ2-7|-|-|TRBV7-2
TGTGCCAGCAGCCCCCGGGGGTTTAGCTCCTACGAGCAGTACTTC
CASSPRGFSSYEQYF
>16|TRBJ1-6|-|TRBD1|TRBV7-9
TGTTCCAGCAGCTTAGCCACAGGGGGCTATAATTCACCCCTCCACTTT
CSSSLATGGYNSPLHF
>15|TRBJ1-2|-|TRBD1|TRBV23-1
TGCGCCAGCAGTGTTCGGACAGGGGGCGTAGTGAGATACACCTTC
CASSVRTGGVVRYTF
>15|TRBJ2-2|-|TRBD2|TRBV7-2
TGTGCCAGCAGCTCCACTAGCGTAAACACCGGGGAGCTGTTTTTT
CASSSTSVNTGELFF
>14|TRBJ1-1|-|-|TRBV27
TGTGCCAGCAATCCAGGGTTGGGGAACACTGAAGCTTTCTTT
CASNPGLGNTEAFF
>16|TRBJ2-2|-|-|TRBV7-8
TGTGCCAGCAGCCCAGGAGGAGGGTCGAGCACCGGGGAGCTGTTTTTT
CASSPGGGSSTGELFF
>14|TRBJ2-7|once|-|TRBV7-8
TGTGCCAGCAGCAATAACGAGAGCTCCTACGAGCAGTACTTC
CASSNNESSYEQYF
>15|TRBJ1-1|-|-|TRBV19
TGTGCCAGTAATTTGGGGGCGTTGGGTAACACTGAAGCTTTCTTT
CASNLGALGNTEAFF
>14|TRBJ2-7|-|TRBD1|TRBV11-2
TGTGCCAGCAGCTCTAGACCCGGACAGGGGGTGCAGTACTTC
CASSSRPGQGVQYF
>17|TRBJ1-2|few|TRBD1|TRBV4-2
TGTGCCAGCAGCCAAGAAGTTATGGGACAGGGGATCAATGGCTACACCTTC
CASSQEVMGQGINGYTF
>13|TRBJ2-5|-|-|TRBV9
TGTGCCAGCAGCGTAGATAGCGTGGAGACCCAGTACTTC
CASSVDSVETQYF
>15|TRBJ1-1|-|TRBD1|TRBV4-1
TGCGCCAGCAGCCAGGGACAGGGGGTGGGCACTGAAGCTTTCTTT
CASSQGQGVGTEAFF
>14|TRBJ1-6|-|-|TRBV27
TGTGCCAGCAGCCTTAGGGAGGGTAGTTCACCCCTCCACTTT
CASSLREGSSPLHF
>14|TRBJ2-5|-|TRBD1|TRBV6-5
TGTGCCAGCAGTTATCAGGGGGACGTACTTTCCCAGTACTTC
CASSYQGDVLSQYF
>15|TRBJ2-5|-|TRBD2|TRBV2
TGTGCCAGCAGAGAGTTTAGCGGGGGGCTGGAGACCCAGTACTTC
CASREFSGGLETQYF
>14|TRBJ1-1|-|-|TRBV6-6
TGTGCCAGCAGTTACATTGACAGGAACACTGAAGCTTTCTTT
CASSYIDRNTEAFF
>17|TRBJ2-1|-|TRBD2|TRBV7-9
TGTGCCAGCAGCCTAACCCTAGCGGGAGCAGGGTACAATGAGCAGTTCTTC
CASSLTLAGAGYNEQFF
>15|TRBJ2-7|-|TRBD1|TRBV6-5
TGTGCCAGCAGTTACGGACAGGGGGGAGCCTACGAGCAGTACTTC
CASSYGQGGAYEQYF
>14|TRBJ1-3|-|-|TRBV11-3
TGTGCCAGCAGCGAAGGAGGGGATGGAAACACCATATATTTT
CASSEGGDGNTIYF
>13|TRBJ2-7|-|-|TRBV7-9
TGTGCCAGCAGCCCGCGATCGGGATACGAGCAGTACTTC
CASSPRSGYEQYF
>12|TRBJ2-5|-|-|TRBV19
TGTGCCAGTAGTATGTATCAAGAGACCCAGTACTTC
CASSMYQETQYF
>16|TRBJ2-2|-|TRBD1|TRBV5-4
TGTGCCAGCAGCTTGGCCGGGACAGCCTACACCGGGGAGCTGTTTTTT
CASSLAGTAYTGELFF
>14|TRBJ1-2|few|-|TRBV11-1
TGTGCCAGCAGCCCAACCAGGATCAACTATGGCTACACCTTC
CASSPTRINYGYTF
>17|TRBJ2-3|-|TRBD2|TRBV27
TGTGCCAGCAGTTTGCGGGGGACTAACTTCAATACAGATACGCAGTATTTT
CASSLRGTNFNTDTQYF
>16|TRBJ2-2|-|TRBD2|TRBV9
TGTGCCAGCAGCTCCAGACTAGCGGGAGACACCGGGGAGCTGTTTTTT
CASSSRLAGDTGELFF
>11|TRBJ1-1|-|-|TRBV20-1
TGCAGTGTTTACCAGGGTGTTGGAGCTTTCTTT
CSVYQGVGAFF
>13|TRBJ1-1|-|-|TRBV29-1
TGCAGCGTTGTTGGGCAGCTTAACACTGAAGCTTTCTTT
CSVVGQLNTEAFF
>15|TRBJ2-5|-|-|TRBV5-1
TGCGCCAGCAGCTTGTGGCTAGCGAGGGGAGAGACCCAGTACTTC
CASSLWLARGETQYF
>14|TRBJ2-1|-|-|TRBV27
TGTGCCAGCAGTTTAATGGACAGAATGGATGAGCAGTTCTTC
CASSLMDRMDEQFF
>13|TRBJ2-3|-|-|TRBV27
TGTGCCAGCAGTTACTACCGGACTCATACGCAGTATTTT
CASSYYRTHTQYF
>13|TRBJ1-5|few|-|TRBV9
TGTGCCAGCAGCGTAGGGGCAGACCAGCCCCAGCATTTT
CASSVGADQPQHF
>13|TRBJ1-1|many|-|TRBV6-5
TGTGCCAGCAGTTCGAGGATGAACACTGAAGCTTTCTTT
CASSSRMNTEAFF
>14|TRBJ1-4|-|-|TRBV19
TGTGCCAGTACTGTGGGACACACAAATGAAAAACTGTTTTTT
CASTVGHTNEKLFF
>15|TRBJ1-1|few|TRBD1|TRBV19
TGTGCCAGTAGTATAGTAGGGACAGAAGGGACTGAAGCTTTCTTT
CASSIVGTEGTEAFF
>16|TRBJ1-1|-|TRBD1|TRBV7-9
TGTGCCAGCAGCCCTCCCACAGGGGGCTCGGGCACTGAAGCTTTCTTT
CASSPPTGGSGTEAFF
>14|TRBJ2-2|few|-|TRBV5-1
TGCGCCAGCAGCTCCCCCCCTAGCACCGGGGAGCTGTTTTTT
CASSSPPSTGELFF
>14|TRBJ2-3|few|-|TRBV21-1
TGTGCCAGCAGCTCTACCGGAGACGCAGATACGCAGTATTTT
CASSSTGDADTQYF
>15|TRBJ2-5|-|TRBD2|TRBV9
TGTGCCAGCAGCGTAGAGCCGGGAGGCCAAGAGACCCAGTACTTC
CASSVEPGGQETQYF
>14|TRBJ2-7|-|TRBD1|TRBV5-1
TGCGCCAGCAGCGGAGACAGGGGGCAACACGAGCAGTACTTC
CASSGDRGQHEQYF
>16|TRBJ2-1|few|TRBD2|TRBV13
TGTGCCAGCAGCCGGGAGGGGCAGGACTCCTACAATGAGCAGTTCTTC
CASSREGQDSYNEQFF
>14|TRBJ1-5|-|-|TRBV18
TGTGCCAGCTCACCAATGGCAGGTGATCAGCCCCAGCATTTT
CASSPMAGDQPQHF
>13|TRBJ2-7|-|-|TRBV2
TGTGCCAGCAGTCCAGGGAATTCCTACGAGCAGTACTTC
CASSPGNSYEQYF
>15|TRBJ1-1|-|-|TRBV18
TGTGCCAGCTCATTAGGGGGGGCCGGGAACACTGAAGCTTTCTTT
CASSLGGAGNTEAFF
>14|TRBJ2-7|few|-|TRBV7-9
TGTTCCAGCAGCTTACGGGCGGGGCCCTACGAGCAGTACTTC
CSSSLRAGPYEQYF
>15|TRBJ2-1|-|-|TRBV5-1
TGCGCCAGCAGCTTGGCTGCGGGGATGTACAATGAGCAGTTCTTC
CASSLAAGMYNEQFF
>14|TRBJ1-1|-|TRBD1|TRBV6-5
TGTGCCAGCAGTTACGGGACAGGGGGGACTGAAGCTTTCTTT
CASSYGTGGTEAFF
>19|TRBJ1-2|-|TRBD1|TRBV5-1
TGCGCCAGCAGCTCTTTTTCCGGGACAGGGGGTTACTTTAACTATGGCTACACCTTC
CASSSFSGTGGYFNYGYTF
>14|TRBJ2-7|-|-|TRBV9
TGTGCCAGCAGCGTGGCTCCGGAGTCCTACGAGCAGTACTTC
CASSVAPESYEQYF
>16|TRBJ2-5|-|TRBD1|TRBV18
TGTGCCAGCTCACCAAGTGCACCAGACAGGGACCGGACCCAGTACTTC
CASSPSAPDRDRTQYF
>13|TRBJ2-1|-|TRBD2|TRBV9
TGTGCCAGCAGCGTGAACGGGGGGAATGAGCAGTTCTTC
CASSVNGGNEQFF
>15|TRBJ1-1|-|TRBD1|TRBV5-1
TGCGCCAGCAGCTTGGCGGCAGGGGGAGAGACTGAAGCTTTCTTT
CASSLAAGGETEAFF
>18|TRBJ2-3|-|TRBD2|TRBV4-3
TGCGCCAGCAGCCAAGAATTCCTACTAGCGGGGGGCCCAGATACGCAGTATTTT
CASSQEFLLAGGPDTQYF
>17|TRBJ2-2|-|TRBD2|TRBV9
TGTGCCAGCAGCGTAAGGGGGACTAGCGAGTACACCGGGGAGCTGTTTTTT
CASSVRGTSEYTGELFF
>9|TRBJ1-2|-|-|TRBV6-4
TGTGCCAGCGGGAGGAACTACACCTTC
CASGRNYTF
>14|TRBJ1-2|-|TRBD1|TRBV29-1
TGCAGCACCGACACAGGGGCCCTAGGCTATGGCTACACCTTC
CSTDTGALGYGYTF